Following are 13 T cell receptor beta chains from one sample sequenced in a study of T cells in Graves' hyperthyroidism and ophthalmopathy (dated by TCRdb to about 2019). Libraries were built with multiplex PCR. For sequencing, an Illumina HiSeq 2000 was employed. The TCR beta CDR3 regions were amplified from RNA transcripts. A first-round RT-PCR of the TCR CDR3 used the HTBI primer set with the Qiagen OneStep RT-PCR kit. TCRdb passed the public sequencing reads through fastp at Q25 and MiXCR, retaining productive beta sequences. Entries that share a CDR3 protein sequence are merged under the most common genes and DNA. The sample has 37,000 or so distinct CDR3 sequences on record, 52% of them singletons. The top ten constitute roughly a sixth of the sample. The sequencing input was blood. These receptors were collected from a man aged 40-49 years with Graves' ophthalmopathy.

This clonotype qualifies as medium-sized. The chain employs TRBV7-8 and TRBJ2-7, with 8 positions matching TRBD1. The CDR3 consists of 14 residues. Germline CDR1 reads SGHVS; CDR2 reads FQNEAQ. J lost 7 bases, V lost 0 bases, and 5 bases had no gene match. The CDR3 nucleotides read TGTGCCAGCAGCTTAGCCAGGACAGGGAATGAGCAGTACTTC. Translating it yields CASSLARTGNEQYF.

This clonotype was observed at least ten times. As DNA, the CDR3 is TGCGCCAGCAAACTGGGTAGGACAGATACGCAGTATTTT. This codes for CASKLGRTDTQYF. This chain connects TRBV5-1 to TRBJ2-3; no reliable D call. The CDR3 runs to 13 residues. V lost 6 bases and J lost 3, with 11 bases in between. The V gene's germline CDR1 is SGHRS and CDR2 YFSETQ.

As for this clonotype: No conserved phenylalanine or tryptophan ends this CDR3, so it is likely a read error. The chain employs TRBV11-2 and TRBJ2-2; TRBD2 agrees at 7 bases. The CDR3 loop spans 14 amino acids. The germline V gene encodes CDR1 SGHAT and CDR2 FQNNGV. CDR3 sequence: CASSLSAGTGELFS. In nucleotides, the CDR3 is TGCGCCAGCAGCCTATCAGCGGGAACCGGGGAGCTGTTTTCT.

This clonotype was recorded at least ten times. The chain joins TRBV5-4 to TRBJ2-7, with 8 nucleotides matching TRBD2. The CDR3 totals 15 residues. Looked up from germline, CDR1 is SGHNT and CDR2 is YYREEE (reference sequence). V lost 0 bases to trimming and J lost 6 bases; unmatched junction nucleotides: 8. In DNA, the CDR3 is TGTGCCAGCAGCTTGGAGATCGGGGGGGCCGGCGAGCAGTACTTC. Protein: CASSLEIGGAGEQYF. Filled out from reference TRBV5-4 and TRBJ2-7, the complete variable domain reads ETGVTQSPTHLIKTRGQQVTLRCSSQSGHNTVSWYQQALGQGPQFIFQYYREEENGRGNFPPRFSGLQFPNYSSELNVNALELDDSALYLCASSLEIGGAGEQYFGPGTRLTVT.

This clonotype appeared many times. J is TRBJ2-7 and V is TRBV3-1; D may correspond to TRBD1 or TRBD2 (5 bases each). V was shortened by 3 bases and J by 9 bases, with 18 bases between the two germline ends. CDR3 length: 14 residues. Germline V gives CDR1 LGHDT, CDR2 YNNKEL (reference sequence). The CDR3 region is CASSQSGTGTPQYF. The CDR3 coding sequence is TGTGCCAGCAGCCAGTCCGGGACGGGCACGCCGCAGTACTTC.

Concerning this clonotype itself: Sequence at one end of the junction differs from germline and may be a read error. The CDR3 DNA reads TGTGCCAGTAACCCGGGACGGAGTATGGACACCCAGTGCTTC. This sequence encodes CASNPGRSMDTQCF. This chain joins TRBV6-6 and TRBJ2-5; D assignment may be TRBD1 or TRBD2 (5 bases each). This CDR3 comprises 14 residues. CDR1 is MNHNY, CDR2 SVGAGI, per germline (reference sequence).

In its sample, this clonotype was seen once. A junction end diverges from the germline sequence, so it may reflect a read error. The V and J genes are TRBV29-1 and TRBJ1-5; D is undetermined. Germline V lookup: CDR1 SQVTM, CDR2 ANQGSEA. The CDR3 is 13 amino acids. CDR3 amino acids: CSGGSSYNEPQHF. Here the CDR3 DNA reads TGCAGCGGTGGCAGCTCCTACAATGAGCCCCAGCATTTT.

This rearrangement joins TRBV5-1 to TRBJ1-6, with 10 bases fitting TRBD1. Looked up from germline, CDR1 is SGHRS and CDR2 is YFSETQ. V lost 0 bases, J lost 5 bases, and 8 bases stayed unmatched. There are 18 residues in the CDR3. CDR3 residues: CASSLEGQGIVDNSPLHF. Here the CDR3 DNA reads TGCGCCAGCAGCTTGGAGGGACAGGGGATAGTCGATAATTCACCCCTCCACTTT.

The chain uses TRBV7-3 and TRBJ2-3; D is undetermined. Trimming stripped 6 bases from V and 1 base from J, with 14 bases between. Germline V CDR1 and CDR2: SGHTA, FQGTGA. The CDR3 is 15 amino acids. CDR3 amino acids: CASRPKQLGTDTQYF. Written as DNA, the CDR3 is TGTGCCAGCAGACCCAAACAGTTAGGCACAGATACGCAGTATTTT. Filled out from reference TRBV7-3 and TRBJ2-3, the complete variable domain reads GAGVSQTPSNKVTEKGKYVELRCDPISGHTALYWYRQSLGQGPEFLIYFQGTGAADDSGLPNDRFFAVRPEGSVSTLKIQRTERGDSAVYLCASRPKQLGTDTQYFGPGTRLTVL.

V and J are TRBV20-1 and TRBJ1-6; 7 positions agree with TRBD1. In germline, CDR1 is DFQATT, CDR2 SNEGSKA (reference sequence). V dropped 6 bases and J dropped 8; count of bases not matched to a gene: 10. CDR3 length: 14 amino acids. The CDR3: CSAGRGQSHSPLHF. The CDR3 DNA follows: TGCAGTGCAGGAAGGGGGCAGTCCCATTCACCCCTCCACTTT.

In regard to this clonotype: A read error may account for a junction end that differs from germline. The CDR3 sequence: CASIQDRNTDTRYF. The CDR3 DNA follows: TGTGCCAGCATTCAGGACAGAAACACAGACACGCGGTATTTT. The chain links TRBV2 to TRBJ2-3; TRBD1 might be the D (6 bases). Germline CDR1 and CDR2: SNHLY and FYNNEI. The CDR3 runs to 14 residues.

About this clonotype itself: This is likely a read error, given that the CDR3 carries no conserved phenylalanine or tryptophan at its end. The chain joins TRBV19 to TRBJ2-1, with D maybe TRBD1 (7 bases). The V end lost 3 bases, the J end lost 12 bases, and 27 bases lay between the germline ends. The CDR3 covers 17 residues. Germline CDR1 is LNHDA and CDR2 is SQIVND (reference sequence). CDR3 sequence: CASSILPGGSEKDVQFL. CDR3 in DNA: TGTGCCAGTAGTATCCTCCCAGGGGGGTCGGAAAAGGATGTGCAGTTCTTG.

The rearrangement links TRBV5-6 to TRBJ2-3, with TRBD1 matching over 8 bases. With 2 bases clipped from V and 11 bases from J, the junction kept 13 bases outside the gene matches. The CDR3 is 15 residues long. Germline CDR1 is SGHDT and CDR2 is YYEEEE. CDR3 bases: TGTGCCAGCAGCTTACCGGGACAGGCCCACAATGAGCAGTATTTT. It translates to CASSLPGQAHNEQYF.